This entry features one T cell receptor beta chain sequence. The antigen is unknown. The data were obtained in a study of cytomegalovirus exposure and HLA in healthy donors. Study in general: Among around 180 million T cells, an earlier analysis found about 100 million unique TCR beta sequences. Findings and limits, study-wide: Roughly even sequencing depth across donors was the assumption behind the presence/absence analyses.

The J segment lost 1 base and the V segment lost 5 bases, leaving 7 bases of the junction unmatched. Germline V gene data show CDR1 as SGHDN and CDR2 as FVKESK. The CDR3 contains 16 residues. Primers included in the PCR were 60 Vbeta and 13 Jbeta primers. Only in-frame clones appear in the TCRdb table, and some are missing; sequencing was by immunoSEQ multiplex PCR. The data hold more than 150,000 clones, with approximately 80% observed a single time. As for the donors, each was a healthy bone marrow donor. The sequence came from a woman between 18 and 29 years old in good health and CMV-seronegative. The chain carries TRBV14 and TRBJ2-1; 8 bases agree with TRBD2. Sequencing input: PBMCs. Here the CDR3 reads CASSLAGGWSYNEQFF. The CDR3 DNA follows: TGTGCCAGCAGCTTGGCGGGGGGATGGTCCTACAATGAGCAGTTCTTC. Complete variable domain (other parts from reference TRBV14 and TRBJ2-1): EAGVTQFPSHSVIEKGQTVTLRCDPISGHDNLYWYRRVMGKEIKFLLHFVKESKQDESGMPNNRFLAERTGGTYSTLKVQPAELEDSGVYFCASSLAGGWSYNEQFFGPGTRLTVL.